Following are 23 T cell receptor beta chains from one sample sequenced in a study of T cell responses to AZD1222 COVID-19 vaccine. Only in-frame clones appear in the TCRdb table, and some are missing; sequencing was by immunoSEQ multiplex PCR. Of 120,000 or so clones listed, 87% are singletons. The source material was peripheral blood, sampled on day 0 of AZD1222 vaccination. These receptors were collected from an adult in good health.

The chain combines TRBV6-5 with TRBJ2-7; D remains ambiguous. Germline loops: CDR1 MNHEY, CDR2 SVGAGI. Trimming took off 5 bases at V and 1 base at J, with 15 bases between the two ends. This CDR3 comprises 15 residues. CDR3 amino acids: CASSQDPTLSYEQYF. In DNA form, the CDR3 reads TGTGCCAGCAGTCAGGATCCGACGCTTTCCTACGAGCAGTACTTC.

The chain employs TRBV9 and TRBJ2-7, with D perhaps TRBD2 (6 bases). Trimming removed 3 bases at V and 5 bases at J, with 18 bases between. Germline V gives CDR1 SGDLS, CDR2 YYNGEE. The CDR3 is made up of 15 amino acids. CDR3 sequence reads: CASSATRDSLDEQYF. Here the CDR3 DNA reads TGTGCCAGCAGCGCGACCCGGGACTCCCTCGACGAGCAGTACTTC.

CDR3 DNA: TGTGCCTGGAGTACCGGGGCTGGGGGTGAAGCTTTCTTT. Translated, it gives CAWSTGAGGEAFF. This sequence joins TRBV30 and TRBJ1-1; D might be TRBD1 (5 bases). Trimming cost V 2 bases and J 7 bases, with 14 bases left between them. The CDR3 totals 13 residues. CDR1 is GTSNPN and CDR2 is SVGIG in the germline V gene (reference sequence).

This sequence joins TRBV12-3 or TRBV12-4 and TRBJ2-7; weak D call: TRBD1 (6 bases). The CDR3 extends over 12 amino acids. Trimming removed 10 bases at V and 1 base at J, with 11 bases between. CDR3: CATGDKSYEQYF. The CDR3 nucleotides read TGTGCCACCGGGGACAAATCCTACGAGCAGTACTTC.

A single count supports this clone. The chain combines TRBV5-1 with TRBJ1-4; D not resolved. Germline CDR1 reads SGHRS; CDR2 reads YFSETQ. The CDR3 is 15 residues long. Between the trimmed V and J ends, which lost 0 bases and 3 bases, there was a span of 9 bases. Here the CDR3 DNA reads TGCGCCAGCAGCTTGGCGAGTACAGCTAATGAAAAACTGTTTTTT. This codes for CASSLASTANEKLFF.

The chain links TRBV9 to TRBJ1-2, with unresolved D. Trimming cost V 0 bases and J 3 bases, with 12 bases left between them. The germline V gene encodes CDR1 SGDLS and CDR2 YYNGEE. The CDR3 loop spans 15 amino acids. In DNA, the CDR3 is TGTGCCAGCAGCGTAGATGGAGGAGGCGACTATGGCTACACCTTC. It yields the protein CASSVDGGGDYGYTF. Variable domain in full (rest from reference TRBV9 and TRBJ1-2): DSGVTQTPKHLITATGQRVTLRCSPRSGDLSVYWYQQSLDQGLQFLIQYYNGEERAKGNILERFSAQQFPDLHSELNLSSLELGDSALYFCASSVDGGGDYGYTFGSGTRLTVV.

The chain couples TRBV4-3 to TRBJ2-3, with D possibly being TRBD2 (6 bases). Trimming removed 0 bases at V and 9 bases at J, with 10 bases between. The germline gives CDR1 LGHNA, CDR2 YSLEER. The CDR3 sequence is 13 residues long. In DNA form, the CDR3 reads TGCGCCAGCAGCCAAGATGGGGGGTACACGCAGTATTTT. It codes for CASSQDGGYTQYF.

This rearrangement joins TRBV19 to TRBJ1-1; 7 nucleotides match TRBD1. This CDR3 comprises 14 residues. From germline, CDR1 is LNHDA and CDR2 SQIVND (reference sequence). Germline trimming cut 7 bases from V and 0 bases from J; bases unmatched to any gene: 5. This CDR3 reads CASTLQGMNTEAFF. CDR3 in DNA: TGTGCCAGTACCTTACAGGGGATGAACACTGAAGCTTTCTTT. The complete variable domain, with remaining parts taken from reference TRBV19 and TRBJ1-1, reads DGGITQSPKYLFRKEGQNVTLSCEQNLNHDAMYWYRQDPGQGLRLIYYSQIVNDFQKGDIAEGYSVSREKKESFPLTVTSAQKNPTAFYLCASTLQGMNTEAFFGQGTRLTVV.

V gene TRBV9 combines with J gene TRBJ1-1, with TRBD1 as a possible D gene (6 bases). The CDR3 has 16 amino acids. Germline V lookup: CDR1 SGDLS, CDR2 YYNGEE. Trimming stripped 4 bases from V and 4 bases from J, with 20 bases between. CDR3: CASSPLFGRGATEAFF. CDR3 in DNA: TGTGCCAGCAGCCCTCTTTTCGGTAGGGGGGCCACTGAAGCTTTCTTT.

The CDR3 sequence: CASSYGTTNEKLFF. CDR3 bases: TGTGCCAGCAGTTACGGGACAACTAATGAAAAACTGTTTTTT. This sequence joins TRBV6-5 and TRBJ1-4; D gene unclear. The ends were cut back, 2 bases at V and 0 bases at J, with 4 bases in the middle. The CDR3 consists of 14 residues. Germline-derived CDR1 and CDR2 are MNHEY and SVGAGI.

This chain uses TRBV28 with TRBJ1-2; 9 nucleotides line up with TRBD1. Germline-derived CDR1 and CDR2 are MDHEN and SYDVKM. The junction had 3 bases not matched to a gene; V was cut back by 3 bases and J by 1 base. The CDR3 totals 15 residues. The CDR3 DNA is TGTGCCAGCAGTTTTCAGACAGGGGGTAACTATGGCTACACCTTC. It is translated as CASSFQTGGNYGYTF.

The chain has TRBV6-5 and TRBJ1-1; the match to TRBD1 covers 7 bases. The CDR3 extends over 15 amino acids. Germline V gene data show CDR1 as MNHEY and CDR2 as SVGAGI. The J segment lost 3 bases and the V segment lost 3 bases, leaving 7 bases of the junction unmatched. The DNA for the CDR3 is TGTGCCAGCAGTTATTCGATTACAGGGGACACTGAAGCTTTCTTT. Translating gives CASSYSITGDTEAFF.

The chain is built from TRBV7-2 and TRBJ2-7, with 8 bases identical to TRBD1. J gave up 2 bases and V 3 bases, and 9 bases lay outside the gene matches. The CDR3 runs to 16 residues. Per germline, CDR1 SGHTA and CDR2 FQGNSA. CDR3 amino acids: CASSLGTGLTTYEQYF. In DNA form, the CDR3 reads TGTGCCAGCAGCTTGGGGACAGGCCTCACTACCTACGAGCAGTACTTC.

This clone has a handful of counts. This chain connects TRBV28 to TRBJ1-4; TRBD1 is a possible D gene (5 bases). The germline gives CDR1 MDHEN, CDR2 SYDVKM. V was clipped by 7 bases and J by 6 bases, with 18 bases between them. The CDR3 totals 15 residues. CDR3 nucleotides: TGTGCCAGCACCTGGAGGGCGGGGGATTATGAAAAACTGTTTTTT. It is translated as CASTWRAGDYEKLFF.

The chain uses TRBV2 and TRBJ2-7; 8 nucleotides match TRBD2. The CDR3 contains 14 residues. The V gene end was trimmed by 6 bases and the J gene end by 2 bases; junction bases not matched to a gene: 6. Germline V gives CDR1 SNHLY, CDR2 FYNNEI. The CDR3: CASSARGAAYEQYF. The CDR3 DNA follows: TGTGCCAGCAGCGCGCGGGGGGCAGCCTACGAGCAGTACTTC.

The chain recombines TRBV2 with TRBJ2-7; 8 nucleotides align to TRBD2. The CDR3 is 14 residues long. Germline loops: CDR1 SNHLY, CDR2 FYNNEI. V lost 4 bases and J lost 2; bases outside the gene matches: 4. This CDR3 reads CASSVGLATYEQYF. In nucleotides, the CDR3 is TGTGCCAGCAGTGTCGGACTAGCTACCTACGAGCAGTACTTC.

V gene TRBV6-5 combines with J gene TRBJ1-6; no firm D call. V was shortened by 1 base and J by 8 bases, with 3 bases between the two germline ends. The CDR3 contains 12 residues. Germline-derived CDR1 and CDR2 are MNHEY and SVGAGI. Written as DNA, the CDR3 is TGTGCCAGCAGTTACTTGGATTCACCCCTCCACTTT. It translates to CASSYLDSPLHF.

The chain has TRBV5-4 and TRBJ2-7; TRBD1 or TRBD2 may be the D gene (6 bases each). Germline CDR1 is SGHNT and CDR2 is YYREEE (reference sequence). Trimming shortened V by 6 bases and J by 0 bases, and 13 bases separated the two germline ends. The CDR3 has 14 amino acids. The CDR3 sequence: CASKESGASYEQYF. CDR3 sequence (DNA): TGTGCCAGCAAAGAATCGGGGGCCTCCTACGAGCAGTACTTC.

The chain couples TRBV3-1 (or the pseudogene TRBV3-2) to TRBJ1-4, with D perhaps matching TRBD1 (6 bases). The V end was cut by 4 bases, the J end by 7 bases, with 13 bases between. Germline V gives CDR1 LGHDT, CDR2 YNNKEL (reference sequence). The CDR3 has 14 residues. Here the CDR3 DNA reads TGTGCCAGCAGCCTCACAGGGATTGGTGAAAAACTGTTTTTT. Its protein is CASSLTGIGEKLFF.

This clone was seen only a few times. V gene TRBV3-1 (or the pseudogene TRBV3-2) combines with J gene TRBJ2-2; 10 bases line up with TRBD1. There are 16 residues in the CDR3. Trimming took 3 bases from V and 3 from J; bases not matched to a gene: 4. The germline CDR1 and CDR2 sequences are LGHDT and YNNKEL (reference sequence). The CDR3 bases are TGTGCCAGCAGCCATCAAGACAGGGGGCACACCGGGGAGCTGTTTTTT. It is translated as CASSHQDRGHTGELFF.

About this clone: Other DNA sequences from this sample encode an identical CDR3 as well. This sequence joins TRBV12-3 or TRBV12-4 and TRBJ2-7; no clear D gene. CDR3 length equals 11 residues. The V gene lost 5 bases and the J gene lost 0 bases, with 2 bases spanning the gap. CDR3 residues: CASSHSYEQYF. The CDR3, as DNA: TGTGCCAGCAGTCACTCCTACGAGCAGTACTTC.

For the CDR3, the DNA is TGTGCCAGCAGCCGGGACGGGACTAGCGGGGACACAGATACGCAGTATTTT. Translated, it gives CASSRDGTSGDTDTQYF. The rearrangement uses TRBV5-8 and TRBJ2-3; 13 bases line up with TRBD2. The germline gives CDR1 SGHTS, CDR2 YDEGEE. The CDR3 has 17 amino acids. The trim removed 4 bases at V and 2 bases at J, leaving 7 bases unmatched. The full variable domain, completed using reference TRBV5-8 and TRBJ2-3, is EAGVTQSPTHLIKTRGQQATLRCSPISGHTSVYWYQQALGLGLQFLLWYDEGEERNRGNFPPRFSGRQFPNYSSELNVNALELEDSALYLCASSRDGTSGDTDTQYFGPGTRLTVL.

The rearrangement links TRBV7-8 to TRBJ1-1, with D perhaps matching TRBD1 (5 bases). Germline CDR1 reads SGHVS; CDR2 reads FQNEAQ. The ends were cut back, 6 bases at V and 4 bases at J, with 15 bases in the middle. The CDR3 extends over 14 amino acids. CDR3 protein: CASSRNPGGTEAFF. The CDR3 DNA is TGTGCCAGCAGTCGAAACCCTGGGGGCACTGAAGCTTTCTTT.